This T cell receptor (beta chain) stems from a study of cytomegalovirus exposure and HLA in healthy donors. Study results and caveats: Previously analyzed data showed that most TCR beta V segments were productive at a frequency of about 87% or about 30%. Most TCR sequences were uncommon, yet certain public TCRs appeared in many donors.

Participants comprised healthy donors of bone marrow. CDR1 is SGHTA, CDR2 FQGNSA, per germline. Losses at the gene ends were 4 bases for V and 1 base for J; bases not matched to a gene: 7. The CDR3 contains 16 residues. Of note for this clone: Antigen: not known.

13 Jbeta primers and 60 Vbeta primers were used for the PCR. The table came from immunoSEQ multiplex PCR; TCRdb's copy has only in-frame clones and leaves some out. This repertoire includes 74,000 or so clones. This receptor was identified in a woman aged 55-70 years in good health and CMV-seronegative. The chain recombines TRBV7-2 with TRBJ2-3; TRBD2 matches at 8 bases. Source material: PBMCs. The DNA of the CDR3 is TGTGCCAGCAGCTCAACTAGCGGCTCTGGCACAGATACGCAGTATTTT. Amino acid sequence: CASSSTSGSGTDTQYF. The full variable domain, its missing parts supplied by reference TRBV7-2 and TRBJ2-3, is GAGVSQSPSNKVTEKGKDVELRCDPISGHTALYWYRQSLGQGLEFLIYFQGNSAPDKSGLPSDRFSAERTGGSVSTLTIQRTQQEDSAVYLCASSSTSGSGTDTQYFGPGTRLTVL.